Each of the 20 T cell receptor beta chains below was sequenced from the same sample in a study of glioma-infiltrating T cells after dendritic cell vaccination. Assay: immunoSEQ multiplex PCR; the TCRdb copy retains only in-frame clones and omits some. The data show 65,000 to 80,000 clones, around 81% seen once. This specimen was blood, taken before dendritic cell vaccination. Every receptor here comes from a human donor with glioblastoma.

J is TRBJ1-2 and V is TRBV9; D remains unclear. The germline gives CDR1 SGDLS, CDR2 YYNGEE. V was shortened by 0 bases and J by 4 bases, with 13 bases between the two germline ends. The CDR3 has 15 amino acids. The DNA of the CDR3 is TGTGCCAGCAGCGTAGCCGAGGGATGGTCCTATGGCTACACCTTC. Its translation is CASSVAEGWSYGYTF.

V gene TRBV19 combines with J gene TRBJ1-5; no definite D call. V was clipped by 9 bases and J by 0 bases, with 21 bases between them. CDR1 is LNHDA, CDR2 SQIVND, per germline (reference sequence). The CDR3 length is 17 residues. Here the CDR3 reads CASSRPSDSYSNQPQHF. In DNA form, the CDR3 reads TGTGCCAGCTCCCGCCCCAGCGACTCTTATAGCAATCAGCCCCAGCATTTT.

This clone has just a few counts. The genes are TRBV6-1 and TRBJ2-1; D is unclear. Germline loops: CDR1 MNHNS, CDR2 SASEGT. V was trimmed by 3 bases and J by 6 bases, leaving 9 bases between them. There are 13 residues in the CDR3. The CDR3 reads CASSENRINEQFF. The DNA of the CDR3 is TGTGCCAGCAGTGAGAACAGAATCAATGAGCAGTTCTTC.

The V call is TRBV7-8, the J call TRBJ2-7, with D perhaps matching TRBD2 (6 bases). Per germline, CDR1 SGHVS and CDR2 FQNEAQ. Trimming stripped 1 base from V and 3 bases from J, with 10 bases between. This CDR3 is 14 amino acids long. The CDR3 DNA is TGTGCCAGCAGCTTAGAGGGAGGTCTCTACGAGCAGTACTTC. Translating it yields CASSLEGGLYEQYF. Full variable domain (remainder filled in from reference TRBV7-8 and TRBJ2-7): GAGVSQSPRYKVAKRGQDVALRCDPISGHVSLFWYQQALGQGPEFLTYFQNEAQLDKSGLPSDRFFAERPEGSVSTLKIQRTQQEDSAVYLCASSLEGGLYEQYFGPGTRLTVT.

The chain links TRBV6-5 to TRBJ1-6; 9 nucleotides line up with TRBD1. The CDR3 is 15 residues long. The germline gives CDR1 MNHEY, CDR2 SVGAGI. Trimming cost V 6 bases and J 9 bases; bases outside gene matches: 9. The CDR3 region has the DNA TGTGCCAGCAGCCCCGGGACAGGGTACAGTTCACCCCTCCACTTT. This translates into CASSPGTGYSSPLHF.

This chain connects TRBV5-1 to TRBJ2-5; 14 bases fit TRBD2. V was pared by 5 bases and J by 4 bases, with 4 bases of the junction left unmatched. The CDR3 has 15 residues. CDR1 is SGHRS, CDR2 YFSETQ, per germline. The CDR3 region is CASRSTSGGAETQYF. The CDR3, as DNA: TGCGCCAGCAGATCGACTAGCGGGGGGGCAGAGACCCAGTACTTC.

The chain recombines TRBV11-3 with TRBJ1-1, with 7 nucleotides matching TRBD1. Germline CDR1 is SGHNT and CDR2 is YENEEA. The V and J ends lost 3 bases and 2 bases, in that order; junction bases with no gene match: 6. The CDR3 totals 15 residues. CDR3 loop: CASSFSGQDNTEAFF. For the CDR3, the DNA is TGTGCCAGCAGCTTTTCCGGACAGGATAACACTGAAGCTTTCTTT.

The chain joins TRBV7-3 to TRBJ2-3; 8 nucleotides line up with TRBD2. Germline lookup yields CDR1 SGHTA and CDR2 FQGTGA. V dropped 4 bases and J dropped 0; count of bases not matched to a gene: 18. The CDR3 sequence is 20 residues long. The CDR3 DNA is TGTGCCAGCAGCTCAACCCTGTTCGGCGGGGTAGCGGGGAGCACAGATACGCAGTATTTT. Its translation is CASSSTLFGGVAGSTDTQYF.

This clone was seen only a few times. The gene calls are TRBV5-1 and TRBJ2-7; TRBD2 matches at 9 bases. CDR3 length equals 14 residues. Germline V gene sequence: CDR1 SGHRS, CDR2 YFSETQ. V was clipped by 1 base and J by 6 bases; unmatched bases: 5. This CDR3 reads CASSLIPSGTEQYF. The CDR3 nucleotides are TGCGCCAGCAGCTTGATCCCTAGCGGGACCGAGCAGTACTTC.

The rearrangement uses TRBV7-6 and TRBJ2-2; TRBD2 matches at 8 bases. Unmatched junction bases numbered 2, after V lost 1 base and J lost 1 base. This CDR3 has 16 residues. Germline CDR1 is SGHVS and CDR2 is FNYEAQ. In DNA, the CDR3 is TGTGCCAGCAGCTTAGTTAGCGGGGAGAACACCGGGGAGCTGTTTTTT. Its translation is CASSLVSGENTGELFF.

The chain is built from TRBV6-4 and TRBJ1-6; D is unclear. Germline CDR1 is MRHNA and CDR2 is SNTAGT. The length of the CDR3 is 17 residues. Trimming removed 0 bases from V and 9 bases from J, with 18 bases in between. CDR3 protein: CASSDSMEEGIFSPLHF. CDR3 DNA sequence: TGTGCCAGCAGTGACTCGATGGAGGAGGGAATATTTTCACCCCTCCACTTT.

The CDR3, as DNA: TGTGCCAGCAGCATCCTACAGGGGGGGAACTATGGCTACACCTTC. This gives the protein CASSILQGGNYGYTF. V is TRBV5-4 and J is TRBJ1-2; 8 positions agree with TRBD1. Unmatched junction bases numbered 7, after V lost 4 bases and J lost 2 bases. Looked up from germline, CDR1 is SGHNT and CDR2 is YYREEE (reference sequence). The CDR3 is made up of 15 amino acids.

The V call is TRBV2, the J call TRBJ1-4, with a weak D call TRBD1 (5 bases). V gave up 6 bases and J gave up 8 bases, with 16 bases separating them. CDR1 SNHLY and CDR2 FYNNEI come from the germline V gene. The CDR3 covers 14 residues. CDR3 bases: TGTGCCAGCAGGGGAGACAGCGGGAGAGAAAAACTGTTTTTT. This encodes CASRGDSGREKLFF.

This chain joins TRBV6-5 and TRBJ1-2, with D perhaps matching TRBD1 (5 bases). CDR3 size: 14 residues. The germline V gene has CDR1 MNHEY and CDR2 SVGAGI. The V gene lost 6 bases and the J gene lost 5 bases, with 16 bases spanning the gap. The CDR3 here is CASSPTAGQYGYTF. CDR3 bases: TGTGCCAGCAGCCCCACCGCAGGGCAATATGGCTACACCTTC.

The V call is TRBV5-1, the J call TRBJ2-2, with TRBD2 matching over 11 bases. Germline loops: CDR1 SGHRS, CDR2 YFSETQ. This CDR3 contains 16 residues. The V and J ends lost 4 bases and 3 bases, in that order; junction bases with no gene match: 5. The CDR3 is CASSEGTSGDTGELFF. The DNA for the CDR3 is TGCGCCAGCAGCGAGGGGACTAGCGGAGACACCGGGGAGCTGTTTTTT.

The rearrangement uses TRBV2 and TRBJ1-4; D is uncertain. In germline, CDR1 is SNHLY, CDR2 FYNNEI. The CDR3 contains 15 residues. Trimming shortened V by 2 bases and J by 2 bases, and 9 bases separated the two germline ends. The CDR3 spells CASSEMGRTNEKLFF. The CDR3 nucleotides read TGTGCCAGCAGTGAAATGGGGAGGACTAATGAAAAACTGTTTTTT. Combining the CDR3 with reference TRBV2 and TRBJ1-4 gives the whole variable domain EPEVTQTPSHQVTQMGQEVILRCVPISNHLYFYWYRQILGQKVEFLVSFYNNEISEKSEIFDDQFSVERPDGSNFTLKIRSTKLEDSAMYFCASSEMGRTNEKLFFGSGTQLSVL.

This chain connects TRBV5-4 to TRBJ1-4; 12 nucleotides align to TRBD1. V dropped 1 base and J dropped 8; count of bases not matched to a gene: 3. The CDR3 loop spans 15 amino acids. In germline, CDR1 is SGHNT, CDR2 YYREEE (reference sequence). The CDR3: CASSLIGTGGEKLFF. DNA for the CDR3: TGTGCCAGCAGCTTGATAGGGACAGGGGGCGAAAAACTGTTTTTT. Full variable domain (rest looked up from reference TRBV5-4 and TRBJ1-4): ETGVTQSPTHLIKTRGQQVTLRCSSQSGHNTVSWYQQALGQGPQFIFQYYREEENGRGNFPPRFSGLQFPNYSSELNVNALELDDSALYLCASSLIGTGGEKLFFGSGTQLSVL.

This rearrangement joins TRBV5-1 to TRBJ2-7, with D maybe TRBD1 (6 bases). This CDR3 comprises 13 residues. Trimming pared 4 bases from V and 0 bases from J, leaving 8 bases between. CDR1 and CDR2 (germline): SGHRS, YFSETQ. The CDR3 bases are TGCGCCAGCAGCATGACAGGCTCCTACGAGCAGTACTTC. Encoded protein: CASSMTGSYEQYF.

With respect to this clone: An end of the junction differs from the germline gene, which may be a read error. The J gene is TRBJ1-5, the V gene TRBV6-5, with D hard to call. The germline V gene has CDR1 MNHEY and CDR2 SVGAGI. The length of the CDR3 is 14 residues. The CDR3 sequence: CAGSRLPGNQPQHF. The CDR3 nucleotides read TGTGCCGGCAGTCGACTCCCGGGCAATCAGCCCCAGCATTTT.

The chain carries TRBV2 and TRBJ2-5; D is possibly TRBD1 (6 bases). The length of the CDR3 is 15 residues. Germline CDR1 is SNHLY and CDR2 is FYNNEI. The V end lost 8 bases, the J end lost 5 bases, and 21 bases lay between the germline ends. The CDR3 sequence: CASFVGQGQAETQYF. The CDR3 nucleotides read TGTGCCAGCTTTGTAGGGCAGGGGCAGGCGGAGACCCAGTACTTC.